This T cell receptor (beta chain) was identified during a study of blood T cell repertoires in COVID-19 (dated by TCRdb to 2020 to 2021). Regarding the complete study: Collaborator samples came from the United States, Italy and Spain and covered acute and convalescent phases of COVID-19. The prospective study material was composed of cDNA or gDNA derived from T cells, B-cell-depleted T cells, or PBMCs. The dataset comprised deeply sampled blood TCRbeta repertoires from subjects exposed to, actively infected with, or recovered from COVID-19. The repertoires were released in a freely available public database meant as a resource for research on the immune response to SARS-CoV-2. Samples came from the ongoing ImmuneRACE study (first 160 participants) plus 1,254 subjects from 6 global collaborators. The sample metadata nearly always contained a de-identified subject ID, COVID-19 status, age in years and sex. Where available, HLA class I and class II types were obtained from metadata supplied by the sample provider rather than from assay-based typing. Broader findings and caveats from the paper: Clinical and demographic metadata were provided uncurated, with the amount varying by source and participant.

V trim: 1 base; J trim: 3 bases; unmatched bases: 5. The CDR3 goes from the cysteine to the phenylalanine over 16 residues. The kept DNA is CDR3 alone, 48 bases in frame from the first base. CDR1 and CDR2, looked up from the germline V gene, are LGHNA and YSLEER. This clone was detected a few times. Its antigen target is currently unknown. Nothing much larger sits one base from this clone, and base qualities are not available. TCRbeta CDR3 regions were amplified from genomic DNA using the immunoSEQ Assay, a bias-controlled multiplex PCR. For the original study's pipeline: Nucleated cell counts per sample were estimated from amplification of reference gene primers within the assay. To quantify the absolute abundance of each unique TCRbeta CDR3 rearrangement, sequence reads were collapsed and filtered. Productive Simpson clonality was computed per sample as the square root of Simpson's diversity index over productive rearrangements. This immuneACCESS table, as held by TCRdb, lists in-frame sequences with V and J called but not all clones. Of the missing ones, under half trace to an unresolved V gene in checked studies; the others have no known cause. D and trimming were read from the DNA, whereas the V and J calls and clone size are those reported in that table. Present in this sample are about 87,000 clones, around 87% of which were seen just once. Of the sample, about 5.1% is held by the ten largest clones.

Whole blood was collected in K2EDTA tubes by collaborating institutions according to the institutions' own protocols. For TCRbeta analysis, collaborators shipped samples in one of three forms: frozen whole blood, isolated PBMCs, or DNA extracted from either of those sample types. Sample: peripheral blood. This receptor chain uses TRBV4-3 and TRBJ1-4, with 7 junctional bases fitting TRBD1. This TCR was recovered from a man between 40 and 49 years old with acute or convalescent COVID-19. The CDR3 sequence is CASSQGQGEANEKLFF. Read as DNA, the sequence is TGCGCCAGCAGCCAAGGCCAGGGGGAGGCTAATGAAAAACTGTTTTTT.